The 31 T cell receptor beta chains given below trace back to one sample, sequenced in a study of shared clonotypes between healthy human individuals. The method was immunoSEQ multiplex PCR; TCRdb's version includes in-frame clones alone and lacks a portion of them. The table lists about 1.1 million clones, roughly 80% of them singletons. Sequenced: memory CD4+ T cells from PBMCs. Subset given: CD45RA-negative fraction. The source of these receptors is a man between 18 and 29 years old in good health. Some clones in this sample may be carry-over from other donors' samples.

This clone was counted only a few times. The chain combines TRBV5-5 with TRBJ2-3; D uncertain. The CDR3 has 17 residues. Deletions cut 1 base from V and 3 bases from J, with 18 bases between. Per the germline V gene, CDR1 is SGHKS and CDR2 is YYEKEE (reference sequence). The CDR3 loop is CASSLWSLGFSTDTQYF. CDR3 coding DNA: TGTGCCAGCAGCTTGTGGTCTCTTGGCTTCTCGACAGATACGCAGTATTTT.

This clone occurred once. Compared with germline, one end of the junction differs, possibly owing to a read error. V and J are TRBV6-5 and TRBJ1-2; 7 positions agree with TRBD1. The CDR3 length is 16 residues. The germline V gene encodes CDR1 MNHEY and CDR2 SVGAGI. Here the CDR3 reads CASSNSGTALNYGYTF. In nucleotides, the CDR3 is TGTGCCAGCAGTAACTCTGGGACAGCTCTTAACTATGGCTACACCTTC.

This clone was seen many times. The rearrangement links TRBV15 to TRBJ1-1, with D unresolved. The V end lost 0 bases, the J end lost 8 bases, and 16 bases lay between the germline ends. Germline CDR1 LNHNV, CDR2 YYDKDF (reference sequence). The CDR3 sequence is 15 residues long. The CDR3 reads CATSRDGVFRPEAFF. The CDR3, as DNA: TGTGCCACCAGCAGAGATGGGGTCTTTAGACCAGAAGCTTTCTTT.

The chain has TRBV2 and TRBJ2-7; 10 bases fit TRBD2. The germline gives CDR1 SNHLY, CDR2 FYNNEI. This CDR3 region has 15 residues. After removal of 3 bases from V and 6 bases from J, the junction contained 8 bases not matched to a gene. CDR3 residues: CASSDLAGEGGEQYF. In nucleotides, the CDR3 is TGTGCCAGCAGTGACCTAGCGGGAGAAGGGGGCGAGCAGTACTTC.

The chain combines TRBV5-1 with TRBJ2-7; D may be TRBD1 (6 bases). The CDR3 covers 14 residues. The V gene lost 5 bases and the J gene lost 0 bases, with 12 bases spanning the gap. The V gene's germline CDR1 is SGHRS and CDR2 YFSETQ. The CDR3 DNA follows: TGCGCCAGCAGGTTACAGGGCCTCTCCTACGAGCAGTACTTC. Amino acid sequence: CASRLQGLSYEQYF.

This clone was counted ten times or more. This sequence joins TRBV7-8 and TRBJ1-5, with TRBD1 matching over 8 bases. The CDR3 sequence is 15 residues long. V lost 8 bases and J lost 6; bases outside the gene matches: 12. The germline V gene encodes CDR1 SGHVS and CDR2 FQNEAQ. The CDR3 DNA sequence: TGTGCCAGCCAAGTAGGACAGGGCGTCGGTCAGCCCCAGCATTTT. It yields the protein CASQVGQGVGQPQHF. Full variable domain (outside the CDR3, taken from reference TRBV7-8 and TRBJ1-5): GAGVSQSPRYKVAKRGQDVALRCDPISGHVSLFWYQQALGQGPEFLTYFQNEAQLDKSGLPSDRFFAERPEGSVSTLKIQRTQQEDSAVYLCASQVGQGVGQPQHFGDGTRLSIL.

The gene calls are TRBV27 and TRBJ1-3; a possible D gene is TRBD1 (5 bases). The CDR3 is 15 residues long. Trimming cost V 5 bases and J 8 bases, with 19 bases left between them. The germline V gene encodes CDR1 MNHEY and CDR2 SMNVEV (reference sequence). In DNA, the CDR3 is TGTGCCAGCAGTATTCGCCGGGACCCACAAGACACCATATATTTT. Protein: CASSIRRDPQDTIYF.

CDR3 region: CASGSQGSTEAFF. The CDR3 region has the DNA TGCGCCAGCGGCTCTCAGGGCAGCACTGAAGCTTTCTTT. The gene calls are TRBV5-1 and TRBJ1-1; D may be TRBD1 (5 bases). Germline assignment: CDR1 SGHRS and CDR2 YFSETQ. The CDR3 length is 13 residues. Trimming cost V 7 bases and J 4 bases, with 14 bases left between them.

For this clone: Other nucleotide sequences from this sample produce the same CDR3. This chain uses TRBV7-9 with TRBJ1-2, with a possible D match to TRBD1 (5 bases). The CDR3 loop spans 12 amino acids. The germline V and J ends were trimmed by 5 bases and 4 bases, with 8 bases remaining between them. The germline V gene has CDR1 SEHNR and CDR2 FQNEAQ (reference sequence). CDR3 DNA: TGTGCCAGCAGCCGCGACAGCTATGGCTACACCTTC. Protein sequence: CASSRDSYGYTF.

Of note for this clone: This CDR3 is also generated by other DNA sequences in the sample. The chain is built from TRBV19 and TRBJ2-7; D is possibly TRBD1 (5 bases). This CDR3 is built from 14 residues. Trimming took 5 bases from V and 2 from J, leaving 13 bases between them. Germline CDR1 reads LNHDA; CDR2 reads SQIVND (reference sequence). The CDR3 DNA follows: TGTGCCAGTAGTTTACAGACAGACCCCTACGAGCAGTACTTC. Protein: CASSLQTDPYEQYF.

The CDR3 reads CASSMELAGGNEQFF. Written as DNA, the CDR3 is TGTGCCAGTAGTATGGAACTAGCGGGAGGGAATGAGCAGTTCTTC. This chain uses TRBV19 with TRBJ2-1; 13 bases are a match to TRBD2. The CDR3 length is 15 residues. The ends lost 3 bases at V and 7 bases at J; junction bases unmatched: 3. The germline CDR1 and CDR2 sequences are LNHDA and SQIVND (reference sequence).

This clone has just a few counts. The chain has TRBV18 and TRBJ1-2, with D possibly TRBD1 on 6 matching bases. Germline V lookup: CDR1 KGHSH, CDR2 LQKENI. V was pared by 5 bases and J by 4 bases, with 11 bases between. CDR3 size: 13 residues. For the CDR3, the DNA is TGTGCCAGCTCAGCCGGACAGCCCTATGGCTACACCTTC. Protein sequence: CASSAGQPYGYTF. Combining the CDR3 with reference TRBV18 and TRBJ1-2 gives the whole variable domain NAGVMQNPRHLVRRRGQEARLRCSPMKGHSHVYWYRQLPEEGLKFMVYLQKENIIDESGMPKERFSAEFPKEGPSILRIQQVVRGDSAAYFCASSAGQPYGYTFGSGTRLTVV.

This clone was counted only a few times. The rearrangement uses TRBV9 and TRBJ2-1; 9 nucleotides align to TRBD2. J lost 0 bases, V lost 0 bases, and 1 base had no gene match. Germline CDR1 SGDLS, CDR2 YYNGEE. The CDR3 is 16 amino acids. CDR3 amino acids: CASSVGLAASYNEQFF. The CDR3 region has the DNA TGTGCCAGCAGCGTAGGACTAGCGGCCTCCTACAATGAGCAGTTCTTC.

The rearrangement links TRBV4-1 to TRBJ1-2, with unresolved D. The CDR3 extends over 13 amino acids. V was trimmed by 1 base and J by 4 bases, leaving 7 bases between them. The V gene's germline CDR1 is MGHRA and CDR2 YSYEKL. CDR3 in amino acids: CASSQVAIYGYTF. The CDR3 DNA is TGCGCCAGCAGCCAAGTGGCCATCTATGGCTACACCTTC.

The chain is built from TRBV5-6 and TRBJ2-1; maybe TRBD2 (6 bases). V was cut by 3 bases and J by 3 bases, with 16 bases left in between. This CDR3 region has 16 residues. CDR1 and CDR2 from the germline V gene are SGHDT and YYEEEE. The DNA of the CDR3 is TGTGCCAGCAGCTCCCCAGGAGGGCCCCGCTACAATGAGCAGTTCTTC. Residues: CASSSPGGPRYNEQFF.

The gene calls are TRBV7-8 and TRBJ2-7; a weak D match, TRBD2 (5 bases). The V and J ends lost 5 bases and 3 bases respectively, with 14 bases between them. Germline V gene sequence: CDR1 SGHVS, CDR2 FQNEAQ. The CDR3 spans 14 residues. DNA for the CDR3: TGTGCCAGCAGCCCGGTAACAGCGGTCTACGAGCAGTACTTC. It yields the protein CASSPVTAVYEQYF.

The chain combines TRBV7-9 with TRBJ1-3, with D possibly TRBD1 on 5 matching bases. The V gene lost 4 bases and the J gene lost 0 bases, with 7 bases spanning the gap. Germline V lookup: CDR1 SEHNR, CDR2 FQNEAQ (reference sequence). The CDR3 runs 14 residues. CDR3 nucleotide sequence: TGTGCCAGCAGCTCGGGACTCTCTGGAAACACCATATATTTT. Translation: CASSSGLSGNTIYF.

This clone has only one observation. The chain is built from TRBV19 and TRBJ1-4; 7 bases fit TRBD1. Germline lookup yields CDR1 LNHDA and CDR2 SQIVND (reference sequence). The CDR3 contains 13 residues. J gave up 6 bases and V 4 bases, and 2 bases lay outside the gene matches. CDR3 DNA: TGTGCCAGTAGTACAGGGGGTCATGAAAAACTGTTTTTT. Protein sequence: CASSTGGHEKLFF.

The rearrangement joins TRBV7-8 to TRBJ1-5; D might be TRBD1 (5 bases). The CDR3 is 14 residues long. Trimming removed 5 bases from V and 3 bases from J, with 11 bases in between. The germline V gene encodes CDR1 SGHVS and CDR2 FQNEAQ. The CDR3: CASSATGTNQPQHF. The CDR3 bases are TGTGCCAGCAGCGCCACAGGCACCAATCAGCCCCAGCATTTT.

CDR3 bases: TGTGCCTGGAGTGGCCCCGGACTATTGCATCAGCAGTTCTTC. Translated: CAWSGPGLLHQQFF. V gene TRBV30 combines with J gene TRBJ2-1; perhaps TRBD2 as D (6 bases). The germline CDR1 and CDR2 sequences are GTSNPN and SVGIG (reference sequence). This CDR3 is 14 amino acids long. V was cut by 1 base and J by 11 bases, with 18 bases left in between.

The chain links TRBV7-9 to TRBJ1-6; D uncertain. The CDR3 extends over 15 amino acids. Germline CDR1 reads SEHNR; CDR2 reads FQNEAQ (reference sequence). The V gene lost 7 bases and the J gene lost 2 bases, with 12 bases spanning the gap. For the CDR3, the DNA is TGTGCCAGCAACACAGAGGGCACCTATAATTCACCCCTCCACTTT. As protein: CASNTEGTYNSPLHF.

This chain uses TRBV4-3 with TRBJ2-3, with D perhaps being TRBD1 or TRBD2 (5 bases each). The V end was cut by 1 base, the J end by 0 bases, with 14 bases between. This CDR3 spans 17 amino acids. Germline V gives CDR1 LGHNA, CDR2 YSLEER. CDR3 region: CASSQVHRGASTDTQYF. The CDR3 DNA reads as TGCGCCAGCAGCCAAGTTCACCGAGGGGCCAGCACAGATACGCAGTATTTT.

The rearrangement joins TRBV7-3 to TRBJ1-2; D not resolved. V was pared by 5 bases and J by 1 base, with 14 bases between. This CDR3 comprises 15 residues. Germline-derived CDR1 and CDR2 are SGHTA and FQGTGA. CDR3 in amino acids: CASSPSAGLNYGYTF. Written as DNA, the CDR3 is TGTGCCAGCAGCCCATCAGCAGGACTTAACTATGGCTACACCTTC.

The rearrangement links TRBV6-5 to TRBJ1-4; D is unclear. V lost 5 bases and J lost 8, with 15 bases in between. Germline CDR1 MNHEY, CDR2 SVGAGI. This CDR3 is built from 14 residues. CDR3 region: CASSAAPVGEKLFF. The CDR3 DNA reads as TGTGCCAGCAGTGCCGCCCCGGTTGGAGAAAAACTGTTTTTT.

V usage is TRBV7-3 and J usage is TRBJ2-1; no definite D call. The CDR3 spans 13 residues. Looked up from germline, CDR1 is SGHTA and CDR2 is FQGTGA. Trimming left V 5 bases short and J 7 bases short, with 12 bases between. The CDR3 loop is CASSPPLSNEQFF. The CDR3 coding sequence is TGTGCCAGCAGCCCCCCGCTGAGTAATGAGCAGTTCTTC. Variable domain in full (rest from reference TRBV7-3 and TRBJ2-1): GAGVSQTPSNKVTEKGKYVELRCDPISGHTALYWYRQSLGQGPEFLIYFQGTGAADDSGLPNDRFFAVRPEGSVSTLKIQRTERGDSAVYLCASSPPLSNEQFFGPGTRLTVL.

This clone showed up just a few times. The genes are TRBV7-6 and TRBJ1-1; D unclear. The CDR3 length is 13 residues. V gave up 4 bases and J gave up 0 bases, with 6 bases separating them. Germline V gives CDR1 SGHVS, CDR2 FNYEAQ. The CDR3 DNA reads TGTGCCAGCAGCTCAAACGTGAACACTGAAGCTTTCTTT. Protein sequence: CASSSNVNTEAFF.

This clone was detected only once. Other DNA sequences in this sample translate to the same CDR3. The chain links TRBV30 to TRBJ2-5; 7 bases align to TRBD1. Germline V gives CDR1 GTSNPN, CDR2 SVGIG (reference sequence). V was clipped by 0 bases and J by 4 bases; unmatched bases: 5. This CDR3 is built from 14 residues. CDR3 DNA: TGTGCCTGGAGTGTAAAGGCAGGGGGAGAGACCCAGTACTTC. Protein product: CAWSVKAGGETQYF.

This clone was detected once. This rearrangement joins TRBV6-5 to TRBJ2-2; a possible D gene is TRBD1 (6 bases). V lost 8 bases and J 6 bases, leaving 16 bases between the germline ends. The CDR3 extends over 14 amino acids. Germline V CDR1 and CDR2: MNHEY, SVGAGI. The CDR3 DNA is TGTGCCAGCCGCCGCAGGGGAATCCCCGGGGAGCTGTTTTTT. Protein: CASRRRGIPGELFF.

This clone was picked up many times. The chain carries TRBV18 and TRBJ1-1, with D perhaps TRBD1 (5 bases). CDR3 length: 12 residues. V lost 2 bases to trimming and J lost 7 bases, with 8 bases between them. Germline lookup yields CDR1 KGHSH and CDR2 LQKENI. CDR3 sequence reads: CASSPTGDEAFF. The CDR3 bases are TGTGCCAGCTCACCAACGGGGGATGAAGCTTTCTTT.

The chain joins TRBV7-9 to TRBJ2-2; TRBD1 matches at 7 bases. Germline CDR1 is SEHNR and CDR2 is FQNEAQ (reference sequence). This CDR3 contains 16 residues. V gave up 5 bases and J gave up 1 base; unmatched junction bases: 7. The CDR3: CASSRGGRWNTGELFF. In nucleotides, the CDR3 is TGTGCCAGCAGCCGAGGGGGCCGGTGGAACACCGGGGAGCTGTTTTTT.

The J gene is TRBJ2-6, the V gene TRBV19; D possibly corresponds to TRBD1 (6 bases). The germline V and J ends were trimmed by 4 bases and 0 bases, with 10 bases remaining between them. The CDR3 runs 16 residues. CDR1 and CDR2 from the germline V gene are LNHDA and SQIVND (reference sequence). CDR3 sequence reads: CASSTRGSSGANVLTF. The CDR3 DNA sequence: TGTGCCAGTAGTACGAGGGGGTCCTCTGGGGCCAACGTCCTGACTTTC.